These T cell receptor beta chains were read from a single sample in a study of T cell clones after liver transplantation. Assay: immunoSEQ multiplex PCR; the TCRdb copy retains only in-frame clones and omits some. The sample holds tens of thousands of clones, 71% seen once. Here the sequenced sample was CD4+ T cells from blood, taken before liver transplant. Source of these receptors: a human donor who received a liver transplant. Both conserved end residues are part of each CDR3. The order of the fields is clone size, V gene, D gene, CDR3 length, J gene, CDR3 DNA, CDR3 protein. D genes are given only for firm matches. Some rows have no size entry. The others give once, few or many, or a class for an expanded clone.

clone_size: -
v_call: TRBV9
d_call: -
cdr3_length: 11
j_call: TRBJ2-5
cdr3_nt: TGTGCCAGCAGCGCGGGGGAGACCCAGTACTTC
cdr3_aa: CASSAGETQYF

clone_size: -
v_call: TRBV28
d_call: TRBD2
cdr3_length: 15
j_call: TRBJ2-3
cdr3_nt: TGTGCCAGCCATGAGCGGGGGGGCCGGACAGATACGCAGTATTTT
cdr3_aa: CASHERGGRTDTQYF

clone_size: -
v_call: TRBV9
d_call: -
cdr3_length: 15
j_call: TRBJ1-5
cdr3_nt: TGTGCCAGCAGCGTAGATGAGGGACTGGATCAGCCCCAGCATTTT
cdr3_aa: CASSVDEGLDQPQHF

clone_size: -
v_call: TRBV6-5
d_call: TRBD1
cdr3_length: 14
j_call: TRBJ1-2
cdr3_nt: TGTGCCAGCAGTACAGGGGTACCGGACTATGGCTACACCTTC
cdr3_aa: CASSTGVPDYGYTF

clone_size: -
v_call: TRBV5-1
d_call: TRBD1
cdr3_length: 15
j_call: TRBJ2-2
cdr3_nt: TGCGCCAGCAGCCAGGGACAGGGGAACACCGGGGAGCTGTTTTTT
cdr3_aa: CASSQGQGNTGELFF

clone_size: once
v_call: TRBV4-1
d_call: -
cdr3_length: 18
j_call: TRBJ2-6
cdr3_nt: TGCGCCAGCAGCCACCTATTAAGAGGGACATCTGGGGCCAACGTCCTGACTTTC
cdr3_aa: CASSHLLRGTSGANVLTF

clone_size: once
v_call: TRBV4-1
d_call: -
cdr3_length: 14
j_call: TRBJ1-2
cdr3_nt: TGCGCCAGCAGCCAAGAGGCGGGGACCGGCGGCTACACCTTC
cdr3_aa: CASSQEAGTGGYTF

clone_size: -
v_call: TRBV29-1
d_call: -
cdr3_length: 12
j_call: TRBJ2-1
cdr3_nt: TGCAGCGTTTCGGACTTATACAATGAGCAGTTCTTC
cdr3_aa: CSVSDLYNEQFF

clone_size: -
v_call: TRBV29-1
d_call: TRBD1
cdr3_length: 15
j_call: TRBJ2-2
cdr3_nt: TGCAGCGTCCTCCCCGGGACAGGGAACACCGGGGAGCTGTTTTTT
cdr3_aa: CSVLPGTGNTGELFF

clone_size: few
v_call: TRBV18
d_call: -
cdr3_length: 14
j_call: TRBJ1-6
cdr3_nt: TGTGCCAGCTCCCCAACAGGATCCGGATCACCCCTCCACTTT
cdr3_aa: CASSPTGSGSPLHF

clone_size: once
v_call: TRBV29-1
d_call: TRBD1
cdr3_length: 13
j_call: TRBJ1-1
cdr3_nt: TGCAGCGCCCTGGACAGGCTCAACACTGAAGCTTTCTTT
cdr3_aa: CSALDRLNTEAFF

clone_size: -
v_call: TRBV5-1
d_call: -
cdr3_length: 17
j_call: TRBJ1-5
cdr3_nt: TGCGCCAGCAGCCTGGAGGGGGGGCCGAGATGGGATCAGCCCCAGCATTTT
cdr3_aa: CASSLEGGPRWDQPQHF

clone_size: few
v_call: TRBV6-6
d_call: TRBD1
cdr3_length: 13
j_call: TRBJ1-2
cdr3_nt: TGTGCCAGCATTCTGGCAGGGGGCTATGGCTACACCTTC
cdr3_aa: CASILAGGYGYTF

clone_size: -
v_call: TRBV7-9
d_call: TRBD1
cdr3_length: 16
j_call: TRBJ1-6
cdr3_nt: TGTGCCAGCAGAAGCGGACAGGGGGTTGATAATTCACCCCTCCACTTT
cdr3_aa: CASRSGQGVDNSPLHF

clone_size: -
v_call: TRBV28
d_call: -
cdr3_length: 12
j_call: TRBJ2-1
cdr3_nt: TGTGCCAGCAGTTTCGGGTACAATGAGCAGTTCTTC
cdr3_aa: CASSFGYNEQFF

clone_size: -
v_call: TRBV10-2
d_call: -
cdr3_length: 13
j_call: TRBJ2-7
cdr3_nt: TGCGCCAGCACTGACAGGCCCCGTCACGAGCAGTACTTC
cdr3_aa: CASTDRPRHEQYF

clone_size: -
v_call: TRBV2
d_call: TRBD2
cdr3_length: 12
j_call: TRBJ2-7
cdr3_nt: TGTGCCAGCGCCGGGGGGGAATGGGAGCAGTACTTC
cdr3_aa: CASAGGEWEQYF

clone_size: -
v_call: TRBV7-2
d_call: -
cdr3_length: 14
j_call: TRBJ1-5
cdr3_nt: TGTGCCAGCAGCTTAACAGGGCAAGGCCAGCCCCAGCATTTT
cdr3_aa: CASSLTGQGQPQHF

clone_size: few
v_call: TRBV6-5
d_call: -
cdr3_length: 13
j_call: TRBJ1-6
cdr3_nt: TGTGCCAGCAGTTACGGGTTGGAGACACCCCTCCACTTT
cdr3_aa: CASSYGLETPLHF

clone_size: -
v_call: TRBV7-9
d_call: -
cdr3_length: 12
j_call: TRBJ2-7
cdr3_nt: TGTGCCAGCAGCCTACCAGGGGACGAGCAGTACTTC
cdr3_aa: CASSLPGDEQYF

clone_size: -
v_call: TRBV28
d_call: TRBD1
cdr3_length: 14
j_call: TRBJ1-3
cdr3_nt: TGTGCCAGCAGGCGACAGGGTTCCGGAAACACCATATATTTT
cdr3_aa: CASRRQGSGNTIYF

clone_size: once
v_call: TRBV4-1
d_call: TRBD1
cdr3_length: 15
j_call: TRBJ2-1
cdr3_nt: TGCGCCAGCAGCCGAGAGGGGACAGGGGGCCTTGAGCAGTTCTTC
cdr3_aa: CASSREGTGGLEQFF

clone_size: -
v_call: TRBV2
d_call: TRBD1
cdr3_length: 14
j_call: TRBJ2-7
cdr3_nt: TGTGCCAGCAGACCGGGACAGGGAGCCTACGAGCAGTACTTC
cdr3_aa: CASRPGQGAYEQYF

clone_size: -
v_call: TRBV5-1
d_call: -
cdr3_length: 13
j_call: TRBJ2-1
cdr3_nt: TGCGCCAGCAGCAATACACAGGACAATGAGCAGTTCTTC
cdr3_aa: CASSNTQDNEQFF

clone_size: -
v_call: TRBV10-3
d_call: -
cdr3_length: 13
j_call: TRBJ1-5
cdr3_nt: TGTGCCAGCTCGGGGGATAGCAATCAGCCCCAGCATTTT
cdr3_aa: CASSGDSNQPQHF

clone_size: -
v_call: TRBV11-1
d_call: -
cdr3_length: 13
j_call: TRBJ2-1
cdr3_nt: TGTGCCAGCAGCACGACTCCGGGCAATGAGCAGTTCTTC
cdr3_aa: CASSTTPGNEQFF

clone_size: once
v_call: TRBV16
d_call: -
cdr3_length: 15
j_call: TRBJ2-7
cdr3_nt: TGTGCCAGCAGCCAATCTAGCTCCACGTGGAGCGAGCAGTACTTC
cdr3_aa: CASSQSSSTWSEQYF

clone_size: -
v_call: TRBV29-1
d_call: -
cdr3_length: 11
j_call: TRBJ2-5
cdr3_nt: TGCAGCAGTAATCTCGGGGAGACCCAGTACTTC
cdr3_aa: CSSNLGETQYF